The 2 T cell receptor beta chains listed next were all sequenced from one sample in a study of blood T cell repertoires in COVID-19. The table came from immunoSEQ multiplex PCR; TCRdb's copy has only in-frame clones and leaves some out. The table shows approximately 220,000 clones, with 70% to 90% occurring only once. The sample consisted of PBMCs or T cells enriched from blood (not recorded which). These receptors all come from a woman aged 40 to 55 with acute COVID-19.

This chain connects TRBV5-4 to TRBJ1-2; 9 nucleotides align to TRBD1. V lost 4 bases to trimming and J lost 6 bases; unmatched junction nucleotides: 7. The CDR3 runs 14 residues. CDR1 SGHNT and CDR2 YYREEE come from the germline V gene (reference sequence). The CDR3 loop reads CASSIRDRENGYTF. DNA of the CDR3: TGTGCCAGCAGCATACGGGACAGGGAGAATGGCTACACCTTC. Full variable domain (missing parts from reference TRBV5-4 and TRBJ1-2): ETGVTQSPTHLIKTRGQQVTLRCSSQSGHNTVSWYQQALGQGPQFIFQYYREEENGRGNFPPRFSGLQFPNYSSELNVNALELDDSALYLCASSIRDRENGYTFGSGTRLTVV.

The V call is TRBV24-1, the J call TRBJ1-5; D gene uncertain. V was pared by 1 base and J by 2 bases, with 5 bases between. This CDR3 comprises 14 residues. Per the germline V gene, CDR1 is KGHDR and CDR2 is SFDVKD. For the CDR3, the DNA is TGTGCCACCAGTGATTTAGAGCGCAATCAGCCCCAGCATTTT. It is translated as CATSDLERNQPQHF.